The 25 T cell receptor beta chains below all came from one sample that was sequenced in a study of T cell responses to AZD1222 COVID-19 vaccine. The method was immunoSEQ multiplex PCR; TCRdb's version includes in-frame clones alone and lacks a portion of them. The sample yields 130,000 to 150,000 clones, approximately 90% seen once. Here the sequenced sample was peripheral blood, taken on day 0 of AZD1222 vaccination. These receptors were obtained from an adult in good health.

The rearrangement uses TRBV9 and TRBJ1-2; TRBD1 aligns across 10 bases. Trimming took 3 bases from V and 3 from J; bases not matched to a gene: 5. This CDR3 contains 15 residues. The germline gives CDR1 SGDLS, CDR2 YYNGEE. CDR3 sequence reads: CASSEGQGRYYGYTF. The CDR3 coding sequence is TGTGCCAGCAGCGAGGGACAGGGGCGGTACTATGGCTACACCTTC.

V usage is TRBV7-9 and J usage is TRBJ2-5; 7 positions match TRBD1. V was pared by 2 bases and J by 5 bases, with 5 bases of the junction left unmatched. CDR3 length: 14 residues. The germline gives CDR1 SEHNR, CDR2 FQNEAQ (reference sequence). CDR3 loop: CASSLRGGGETQYF. The CDR3 coding sequence is TGTGCCAGCAGCTTAAGAGGGGGCGGTGAGACCCAGTACTTC. The full variable domain, with the rest looked up from reference TRBV7-9 and TRBJ2-5, is DTGVSQNPRHKITKRGQNVTFRCDPISEHNRLYWYRQTLGQGPEFLTYFQNEAQLEKSRLLSDRFSAERPKGSFSTLEIQRTEQGDSAMYLCASSLRGGGETQYFGPGTRLLVL.

The chain employs TRBV29-1 and TRBJ1-2, with D hard to call. The germline V and J ends were trimmed by 4 bases and 7 bases, with 4 bases remaining between them. Germline V gene data show CDR1 as SQVTM and CDR2 as ANQGSEA. This CDR3 comprises 9 residues. CDR3 protein: CSVVSGYTF. The CDR3 coding sequence is TGCAGCGTTGTCTCTGGCTACACCTTC.

J is TRBJ1-2 and V is TRBV6-4; TRBD1 agrees at 9 bases. Trimming at V came to 2 bases and at J to 8 bases, leaving 9 bases not matched to a gene. This CDR3 has 15 residues. Germline loops: CDR1 MRHNA, CDR2 SNTAGT. In nucleotides, the CDR3 is TGTGCCAGCAGTGACCGAGGACAGGGGCAAGGGGGCTACACCTTC. Residues: CASSDRGQGQGGYTF.

V usage is TRBV4-1 and J usage is TRBJ2-3, with D maybe TRBD1 (6 bases). Germline V CDR1 and CDR2: MGHRA, YSYEKL. The CDR3 is 15 amino acids. Trimming removed 5 bases at V and 1 base at J, with 13 bases between. This CDR3 reads CASSLTGYGTDTQYF. CDR3 in DNA: TGCGCCAGCAGCTTAACAGGGTATGGCACAGATACGCAGTATTTT.

CDR3 protein: CASSPAGFGYTF. The CDR3 DNA is TGTGCCAGCAGCCCCGCAGGGTTTGGCTACACCTTC. The rearrangement links TRBV2 to TRBJ1-2, with a weak D call TRBD1 (5 bases). The CDR3 is 12 amino acids. V lost 6 bases and J lost 7, with 12 bases in between. Per germline, CDR1 SNHLY and CDR2 FYNNEI.

V gene TRBV2 combines with J gene TRBJ1-1; D remains ambiguous. The CDR3 is 13 amino acids. Germline CDR1 reads SNHLY; CDR2 reads FYNNEI. V lost 8 bases, J lost 1 base, and 11 bases lay in between. CDR3 region: CASLRTENTEAFF. The CDR3 DNA sequence: TGTGCCAGCCTCCGGACCGAGAACACTGAAGCTTTCTTT.

The V gene is TRBV2, the J gene TRBJ1-3; 7 bases agree with TRBD1. The length of the CDR3 is 15 residues. The V and J ends lost 10 bases and 0 bases, in that order; junction bases with no gene match: 9. Germline assignment: CDR1 SNHLY and CDR2 FYNNEI. In DNA form, the CDR3 reads TGTGCCACAGCGAGGGGGCCTACCTCTGGAAACACCATATATTTT. Translating gives CATARGPTSGNTIYF.

The chain is built from TRBV4-2 and TRBJ1-6; D gene uncertain. V lost 0 bases, J lost 6 bases, and 9 bases lay in between. Germline CDR1 reads LGHNA; CDR2 reads YNFKEQ. This CDR3 has 15 residues. The chain's CDR3 is CASSQDAGGNSPLHF. The CDR3 nucleotides are TGTGCCAGCAGCCAAGACGCAGGAGGTAATTCACCCCTCCACTTT.

This clone was detected once. The V call is TRBV11-2, the J call TRBJ2-5; tentatively, D is TRBD1 (6 bases). The V end lost 5 bases, the J end lost 2 bases, and 12 bases lay between the germline ends. Germline-derived CDR1 and CDR2 are SGHAT and FQNNGV. This CDR3 region has 14 residues. CDR3 coding DNA: TGTGCCAGCAGCGCAACAGGGTTACAAGAGACCCAGTACTTC. Translated: CASSATGLQETQYF.

The chain joins TRBV18 to TRBJ2-2; D gene uncertain. The V and J ends lost 8 bases and 1 base respectively, with 11 bases between them. Germline V CDR1 and CDR2: KGHSH, LQKENI. The CDR3 sequence is 14 residues long. CDR3 sequence: CASPGAGNTGELFF. CDR3 sequence (DNA): TGTGCCAGCCCGGGCGCAGGGAACACCGGGGAGCTGTTTTTT.

This chain joins TRBV11-2 and TRBJ1-1; D is perhaps TRBD1 (5 bases). This CDR3 contains 15 residues. The V and J ends lost 1 base and 0 bases respectively, with 9 bases between them. The V gene's germline CDR1 is SGHAT and CDR2 FQNNGV. The CDR3: CASSLAGVMNTEAFF. The CDR3 DNA sequence: TGTGCCAGCAGCTTAGCGGGGGTTATGAACACTGAAGCTTTCTTT. The variable domain in full, with the rest retrieved from reference TRBV11-2 and TRBJ1-1, is EAGVAQSPRYKIIEKRQSVAFWCNPISGHATLYWYQQILGQGPKLLIQFQNNGVVDDSQLPKDRFSAERLKGVDSTLKIQPAKLEDSAVYLCASSLAGVMNTEAFFGQGTRLTVV.

V gene TRBV5-4 combines with J gene TRBJ1-4; D remains ambiguous. CDR1 is SGHNT, CDR2 YYREEE, per germline (reference sequence). This CDR3 is built from 15 residues. V shed 0 bases and J shed 8 bases, with 14 bases lying between them. The CDR3 region has the DNA TGTGCCAGCAGCTTGGAGGGTACAAGGGCGGAAAAACTGTTTTTT. It codes for CASSLEGTRAEKLFF. The full variable domain, in which reference TRBV5-4 and TRBJ1-4 provide the parts outside the CDR3, is ETGVTQSPTHLIKTRGQQVTLRCSSQSGHNTVSWYQQALGQGPQFIFQYYREEENGRGNFPPRFSGLQFPNYSSELNVNALELDDSALYLCASSLEGTRAEKLFFGSGTQLSVL.

The V gene is TRBV9, the J gene TRBJ2-2; 8 bases are a match to TRBD2. V dropped 3 bases and J dropped 0; count of bases not matched to a gene: 10. CDR3 length: 18 residues. Germline CDR1 SGDLS, CDR2 YYNGEE. CDR3 protein: CASSETGGSPTNTGELFF. The DNA of the CDR3 is TGTGCCAGCAGCGAAACGGGGGGGAGCCCAACGAACACCGGGGAGCTGTTTTTT.

V is TRBV24-1 and J is TRBJ1-6; no firm D call. Per the germline V gene, CDR1 is KGHDR and CDR2 is SFDVKD. The CDR3 has 18 residues. V shed 3 bases and J shed 0 bases, with 14 bases lying between them. The CDR3 DNA reads TGTGCCACCAGTGATATACGGGGTATTAGCTCCTATAATTCACCCCTCCACTTT. Its protein product is CATSDIRGISSYNSPLHF.

This chain uses TRBV5-1 with TRBJ1-1, with D perhaps TRBD1 (5 bases). The V end lost 0 bases, the J end lost 4 bases, and 10 bases lay between the germline ends. The CDR3 spans 14 residues. Germline CDR1 and CDR2: SGHRS and YFSETQ. The CDR3, as DNA: TGCGCCAGCAGCTTGGGGGGAGGGGTCACTGAAGCTTTCTTT. It specifies CASSLGGGVTEAFF.

This chain joins TRBV19 and TRBJ2-1; TRBD2 agrees at 8 bases. The V segment lost 3 bases and the J segment 3 bases; nucleotides outside the gene matches: 4. Germline V gene sequence: CDR1 LNHDA, CDR2 SQIVND (reference sequence). The CDR3 has 15 residues. The CDR3 nucleotides are TGTGCCAGTAGTATGCCGGGACTAGTCTACAATGAGCAGTTCTTC. Translation: CASSMPGLVYNEQFF.

This clone was picked up a small number of times. The gene calls are TRBV24-1 and TRBJ2-5, with 7 bases fitting TRBD2. CDR1 is KGHDR and CDR2 is SFDVKD in the germline V gene. V lost 4 bases and J lost 2; bases outside the gene matches: 6. The CDR3 has 15 amino acids. CDR3 in amino acids: CATSDTSDPQETQYF. CDR3 coding DNA: TGTGCCACCAGTGACACTAGCGACCCACAAGAGACCCAGTACTTC.

The rearrangement links TRBV9 to TRBJ2-2, with D hard to call. Germline V gene data show CDR1 as SGDLS and CDR2 as YYNGEE. The CDR3 covers 15 residues. Trimming took off 2 bases at V and 2 bases at J, with 10 bases between the two ends. CDR3 amino acids: CASSVVERNTGELFF. The CDR3 DNA sequence: TGTGCCAGCAGCGTTGTGGAGAGAAACACCGGGGAGCTGTTTTTT.

The genes are TRBV6-5 and TRBJ2-2; TRBD1 is a possible D gene (6 bases). Trimming left V 6 bases short and J 4 bases short, with 15 bases between. Per germline, CDR1 MNHEY and CDR2 SVGAGI. The CDR3 contains 15 residues. In nucleotides, the CDR3 is TGTGCCAGCAGAGACAACAGGGATGGCACCGGGGAGCTGTTTTTT. It yields the protein CASRDNRDGTGELFF.

This chain uses TRBV15 with TRBJ2-7; 7 bases align to TRBD1. Germline values: CDR1 LNHNV, CDR2 YYDKDF (reference sequence). The CDR3 has 14 amino acids. V trimming: 0 bases; J trimming: 6 bases; junction bases outside the gene matches: 5. The CDR3 is CATSRDRGQFEQYF. DNA of the CDR3: TGTGCCACCAGCAGAGATAGGGGACAGTTCGAGCAGTACTTC.

J is TRBJ1-1 and V is TRBV9; D is ambiguous. Germline CDR1 reads SGDLS; CDR2 reads YYNGEE. There are 13 residues in the CDR3. Trimming removed 4 bases at V and 2 bases at J, with 9 bases between. CDR3 DNA: TGTGCCAGCAGCTTCACCTTAAACACTGAAGCTTTCTTT. Its translation: CASSFTLNTEAFF.

CDR3 protein: CASSVGTGNEKLFF. CDR3 bases: TGTGCCAGCTCAGTAGGGACGGGGAATGAAAAACTGTTTTTT. This chain joins TRBV7-9 and TRBJ1-4; a weak D match, TRBD1 (5 bases). The germline CDR1 and CDR2 sequences are SEHNR and FQNEAQ (reference sequence). The V gene lost 8 bases and the J gene lost 5 bases, with 15 bases spanning the gap. The CDR3 totals 14 residues. Combining the CDR3 with reference TRBV7-9 and TRBJ1-4 gives the whole variable domain DTGVSQNPRHKITKRGQNVTFRCDPISEHNRLYWYRQTLGQGPEFLTYFQNEAQLEKSRLLSDRFSAERPKGSFSTLEIQRTEQGDSAMYLCASSVGTGNEKLFFGSGTQLSVL.

The J gene is TRBJ1-2, the V gene TRBV30, with D perhaps TRBD1 (5 bases). The CDR3 consists of 14 residues. The ends were cut back, 5 bases at V and 1 base at J, with 14 bases in the middle. Looked up from germline, CDR1 is GTSNPN and CDR2 is SVGIG (reference sequence). CDR3 bases: TGTGCCTGGGGGGCGGAAAAGATTAACTATGGCTACACCTTC. As protein: CAWGAEKINYGYTF.

V is TRBV7-2 and J is TRBJ1-4; D is unclear. This CDR3 is built from 14 residues. V was clipped by 2 bases and J by 4 bases, with 8 bases between them. In germline, CDR1 is SGHTA, CDR2 FQGNSA. CDR3 amino acids: CASSLIGINEKLFF. The CDR3 region has the DNA TGTGCCAGCAGCTTAATCGGGATTAATGAAAAACTGTTTTTT.